This TCR beta chain came from a study of blood T cell repertoires in COVID-19. Across the whole study: Sample material is recorded as cDNA or gDNA derived from T cells, B-cell-depleted T cells, or PBMCs.

This clone is a singleton in its sample. TCRdb keeps only in-frame clones here, not all; method: immunoSEQ multiplex PCR. The sample has about 260,000 clones; roughly 86% are singletons. V shed 5 bases and J shed 5 bases, with 19 bases lying between them. Germline values: CDR1 SEHNR, CDR2 FQNEAQ (reference sequence). This CDR3 comprises 16 residues. This chain links TRBV7-9 with TRBJ1-5; D is perhaps TRBD1 (6 bases). The sequencing sample was made of peripheral blood. The sequence was collected from a man aged 40-50 years who had recovered from COVID-19. The CDR3 DNA reads as TGTGCCAGCAGCCCACCTACAGGGCCCTGGGATCAGCCCCAGCATTTT. Translation gives CASSPPTGPWDQPQHF.